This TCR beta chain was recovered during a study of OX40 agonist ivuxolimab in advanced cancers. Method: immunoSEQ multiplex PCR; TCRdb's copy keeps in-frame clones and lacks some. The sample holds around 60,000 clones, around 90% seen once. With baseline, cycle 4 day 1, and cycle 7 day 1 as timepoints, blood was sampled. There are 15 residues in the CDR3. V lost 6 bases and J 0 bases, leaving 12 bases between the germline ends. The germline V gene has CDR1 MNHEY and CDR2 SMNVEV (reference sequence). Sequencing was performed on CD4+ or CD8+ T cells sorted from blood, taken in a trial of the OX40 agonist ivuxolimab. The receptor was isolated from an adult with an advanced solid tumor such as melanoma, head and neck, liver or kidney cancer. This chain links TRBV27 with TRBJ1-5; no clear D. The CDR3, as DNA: TGTGCCAGCAGGGCTGACCTTTATAGCAATCAGCCCCAGCATTTT. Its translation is CASRADLYSNQPQHF.